The present TCR beta chain was sequenced within a study of brain T cells in children with intractable seizures. This clone occurred once. Generated by immunoSEQ multiplex PCR, the TCRdb table keeps only in-frame clones and is missing some. The table has 300,000 to 400,000 clones, 93% seen once. Time point meaning: blood from clinic visit 5 months post-surgery; TSC patient then seizure free. The sequenced cases were selected for having the highest brain T cell transcript signatures. Here the sequenced sample was peripheral blood, taken roughly 5 months after surgery. This receptor was identified in a boy under three years old with tuberous sclerosis and intractable seizures.

For the CDR3, the DNA is TGTGCCACCGGGAGTGGAAACACCATATATTTT. This sequence encodes CATGSGNTIYF. This chain connects TRBV19 to TRBJ1-3, with unresolved D. V was cut by 10 bases and J by 3 bases, with 7 bases left in between. Germline lookup yields CDR1 LNHDA and CDR2 SQIVND (reference sequence). CDR3 length: 11 amino acids. Drawing the rest from reference TRBV19 and TRBJ1-3, the complete variable domain is DGGITQSPKYLFRKEGQNVTLSCEQNLNHDAMYWYRQDPGQGLRLIYYSQIVNDFQKGDIAEGYSVSREKKESFPLTVTSAQKNPTAFYLCATGSGNTIYFGEGSWLTVV.